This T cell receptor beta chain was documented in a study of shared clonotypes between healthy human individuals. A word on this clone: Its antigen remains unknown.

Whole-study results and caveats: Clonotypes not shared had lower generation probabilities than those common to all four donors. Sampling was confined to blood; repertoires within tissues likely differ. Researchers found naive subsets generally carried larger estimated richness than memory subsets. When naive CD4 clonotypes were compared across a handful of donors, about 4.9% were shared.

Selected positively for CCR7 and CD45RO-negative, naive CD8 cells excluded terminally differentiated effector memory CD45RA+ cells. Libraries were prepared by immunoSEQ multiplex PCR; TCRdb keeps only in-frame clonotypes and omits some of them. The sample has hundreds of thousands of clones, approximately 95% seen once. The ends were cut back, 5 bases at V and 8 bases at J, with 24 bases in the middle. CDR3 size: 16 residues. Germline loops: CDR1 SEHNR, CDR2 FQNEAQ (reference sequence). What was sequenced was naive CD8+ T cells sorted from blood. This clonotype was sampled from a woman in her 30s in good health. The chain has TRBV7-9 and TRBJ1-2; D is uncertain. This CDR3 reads CASSPRQALGLGGYTF. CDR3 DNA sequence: TGTGCCAGCAGCCCGCGGCAGGCCCTGGGTCTGGGGGGCTACACCTTC.